This T cell receptor beta chain originates from a study of T cell clusters in autoimmune cytopenias. Frequency places this clonotype as medium-sized. One tube held mixed TRB-A and TRB-B primer pools for touch-down PCR. TCRdb reprocessed the multiplex PCR reads, keeping one entry per CDR3 protein, no DNA. The table counts a few thousand distinct CDR3 sequences; under 35% lies in the top ten. The CDR3 consists of 17 residues. The germline CDR1 and CDR2 sequences are MRHNA and SNTAGT. Roughly 38,000 genome equivalents of blood DNA were amplified for TRB. These records were also assigned to another study, of T cell repertoires in aging, cancer and after chemotherapy. As that study records: Untreated cancer patients had significantly lower blood TCR diversity than age-matched healthy donors.

This chain links TRBV6-4 with TRBJ2-3; the D gene TCRdb calls, TRBD2, cannot be checked with no DNA. This TCR was recovered from a human donor in good health. Sample: peripheral blood. The chain's CDR3 is CASSDSTSGGGTDTQYF.